This T cell receptor (beta chain) was recovered during a study of T cells in tumors after PD-1 blockade. The CDR3 extends over 15 amino acids. Losses at the gene ends were 4 bases for V and 6 bases for J; bases not matched to a gene: 11. Per germline, CDR1 LGHDT and CDR2 YNNKEL (reference sequence). The data were produced by immunoSEQ multiplex PCR, yet TCRdb's version contains in-frame clones alone and is incomplete. The sample carries around 60,000 clones, roughly 77% recorded once. The chain is built from TRBV3-1 (or the pseudogene TRBV3-2) and TRBJ2-7; 8 bases are shared with TRBD1. The source is a human donor with basal cell carcinoma. Source: PBMCs, taken before anti-PD-1 treatment. The CDR3 DNA reads as TGTGCCAGCAGCCTTCGGACAGGGCTTTTGGTCGAGCAGTACTTC. Its protein is CASSLRTGLLVEQYF.